The 14 T cell receptor beta chains presented below share a single source sample, sequenced in a study of cytomegalovirus exposure and HLA in healthy donors. PCR primers comprised 60 Vbeta and 13 Jbeta primers. Assay used: immunoSEQ multiplex PCR; TCRdb lists only in-frame clones, some missing. Here the sample spans 180,000 or so clones, 80% to 90% being singletons. Material: PBMCs. These TCRs come from a man younger than 35 in good health and CMV-seropositive.

This clone is medium-sized within its sample. The chain recombines TRBV6-1 with TRBJ1-5; no reliable D call. V lost 6 bases and J lost 2, with 14 bases in between. The CDR3 consists of 15 residues. Germline V gene data show CDR1 as MNHNS and CDR2 as SASEGT. In DNA form, the CDR3 reads TGTGCCAGCAGCCATTCGGTCGAAGGCAATCAGCCCCAGCATTTT. Translating it yields CASSHSVEGNQPQHF.

This clone came up once. This chain links TRBV10-1 with TRBJ2-3; tentatively, D is TRBD1 (6 bases). The CDR3 consists of 16 residues. The germline CDR1 and CDR2 sequences are WNHNN and SYGVQD (reference sequence). Trimming took off 3 bases at V and 5 bases at J, with 18 bases between the two ends. Here the CDR3 reads CASSDSPGVHKDTQYF. The CDR3 region has the DNA TGCGCCAGCAGTGATAGTCCAGGGGTGCACAAAGATACGCAGTATTTT.

The rearrangement links TRBV6-5 to TRBJ1-1; unclear D gene. The germline V gene has CDR1 MNHEY and CDR2 SVGAGI. Trimming removed 7 bases from V and 4 bases from J, with 19 bases in between. The CDR3 sequence is 15 residues long. CDR3 nucleotides: TGTGCCAGCAAATACGGTATCTCAGGAGGCACTGAAGCTTTCTTT. Translation gives CASKYGISGGTEAFF.

The V and J genes are TRBV18 and TRBJ2-7; TRBD2 matches at 9 bases. With V trimmed by 0 bases and J by 4 bases, 7 bases remained unmatched. CDR3 size: 16 residues. Germline lookup yields CDR1 KGHSH and CDR2 LQKENI. Here the CDR3 DNA reads TGTGCCAGCTCACCACCTTCGCGGGGGGGCCTGTACGAGCAGTACTTC. Encoded protein: CASSPPSRGGLYEQYF.

In nucleotides, the CDR3 is TGTGCCAGCACCTCAGGGGTTGCGGGCTACGAGCAGTACTTC. Translation: CASTSGVAGYEQYF. The chain recombines TRBV28 with TRBJ2-5; possible D gene TRBD1, 6 bases. The J call may be in error: the DNA end matches TRBJ2-7 better. Germline assignment: CDR1 MDHEN and CDR2 SYDVKM. The CDR3 has 14 amino acids.

J is TRBJ1-1 and V is TRBV11-2; D might be TRBD1 (6 bases). The V gene lost 4 bases and the J gene lost 7 bases, with 16 bases spanning the gap. This CDR3 is built from 14 residues. Germline V gene data show CDR1 as SGHAT and CDR2 as FQNNGV. This CDR3 is CASSSNDRLGEAFF. The CDR3 bases are TGTGCCAGCAGCTCGAATGACAGGCTCGGTGAAGCTTTCTTT.

The chain carries TRBV19 and TRBJ1-2, with unresolved D. The CDR3 extends over 15 amino acids. Germline assignment: CDR1 LNHDA and CDR2 SQIVND (reference sequence). Trimming took off 2 bases at V and 2 bases at J, with 12 bases between the two ends. CDR3 sequence (DNA): TGTGCCAGTAGTATACGCAGTAAGGAGAACTATGGCTACACCTTC. Its protein product is CASSIRSKENYGYTF.

CDR3 sequence (DNA): TGTGCCAGCAGTGAAGCTGCCCCCAGGGTGACTGGAAACACCATATATTTT. This codes for CASSEAAPRVTGNTIYF. J is TRBJ1-3 and V is TRBV2; tentative D call: TRBD1 (5 bases). With 0 bases removed from V and 2 bases from J, the gap between germline ends came to 14 bases. Germline lookup yields CDR1 SNHLY and CDR2 FYNNEI. There are 17 residues in the CDR3.

The rearrangement joins TRBV7-9 to TRBJ2-7; D gene ambiguous. This CDR3 is 11 amino acids long. Looked up from germline, CDR1 is SEHNR and CDR2 is FQNEAQ (reference sequence). Trimming left V 5 bases short and J 7 bases short, with 9 bases between. CDR3 residues: CASSPSIEQYF. CDR3 nucleotide sequence: TGTGCCAGCAGCCCCAGTATAGAGCAGTACTTC.

This clone appeared once. V usage is TRBV27 and J usage is TRBJ1-6; possible D gene TRBD1, 5 bases. Trimming cost V 5 bases and J 9 bases, with 11 bases left between them. This CDR3 comprises 13 residues. Germline V gene data show CDR1 as MNHEY and CDR2 as SMNVEV (reference sequence). The CDR3 loop reads CASSTRAPSPLHF. The CDR3 DNA reads TGTGCCAGCAGTACCAGGGCACCTTCACCCCTCCACTTT.

The chain uses TRBV4-1 and TRBJ1-3, with 9 bases matching TRBD1. The germline V gene encodes CDR1 MGHRA and CDR2 YSYEKL. CDR3 length: 14 residues. V was clipped by 6 bases and J by 8 bases; unmatched bases: 8. CDR3 bases: TGCGCCAGCAGACGGACAGGGGCCGAGGACACCATATATTTT. Protein sequence: CASRRTGAEDTIYF.

The chain has TRBV9 and TRBJ2-3; D possibly corresponds to TRBD1 (6 bases). This CDR3 spans 16 amino acids. The germline V gene encodes CDR1 SGDLS and CDR2 YYNGEE. The V gene lost 6 bases and the J gene lost 0 bases, with 17 bases spanning the gap. The CDR3 DNA is TGTGCCAGCAAGAGAGAGGGGGAGCCTAGCACAGATACGCAGTATTTT. As protein: CASKREGEPSTDTQYF. Looking up the rest from reference TRBV9 and TRBJ2-3 gives the full variable domain: DSGVTQTPKHLITATGQRVTLRCSPRSGDLSVYWYQQSLDQGLQFLIQYYNGEERAKGNILERFSAQQFPDLHSELNLSSLELGDSALYFCASKREGEPSTDTQYFGPGTRLTVL.

The gene calls are TRBV19 and TRBJ2-1; 9 bases are a match to TRBD2. The CDR3 spans 16 residues. With 3 bases clipped from V and 5 bases from J, the junction kept 8 bases outside the gene matches. Germline CDR1 is LNHDA and CDR2 is SQIVND (reference sequence). CDR3 sequence (DNA): TGTGCCAGTAGTATCTGGCGGGGGGGCCTGGACAATGAGCAGTTCTTC. This gives the protein CASSIWRGGLDNEQFF.

The CDR3 protein is CASSYKGDGEQYF. CDR3 nucleotides: TGTGCCAGCAGTTACAAAGGGGATGGAGAGCAGTACTTC. The chain is built from TRBV6-5 and TRBJ2-7; a weak D match, TRBD1 (5 bases). Trimming removed 2 bases at V and 7 bases at J, with 12 bases between. The CDR3 spans 13 residues. Per germline, CDR1 MNHEY and CDR2 SVGAGI.